This T cell receptor beta chain is drawn from a study of response to subunit inactivated influenza vaccine. There are many counts of this clonotype. The CDR3 totals 14 residues. Trimming shortened V by 4 bases and J by 4 bases, and 14 bases separated the two germline ends. The V gene's germline CDR1 is SQVTM and CDR2 ANQGSEA. MiXCR, run by TCRdb on the RT-PCR reads, gives a single entry per CDR3 protein. The sample records 400,000 to 650,000 distinct CDR3 sequences, less than 7.5% being singletons. The rearrangement joins TRBV29-1 to TRBJ1-5; unclear D gene. The clonotype originates from a man aged 50 to 75 who received an inactivated influenza vaccine. Source: PBMCs from blood, taken 23 to 25 months after vaccination. The DNA of the CDR3 is TGCAGCGTTGTAGAAACCGACCCAAATCAGCCCCAGCATTTT. Its translation: CSVVETDPNQPQHF.